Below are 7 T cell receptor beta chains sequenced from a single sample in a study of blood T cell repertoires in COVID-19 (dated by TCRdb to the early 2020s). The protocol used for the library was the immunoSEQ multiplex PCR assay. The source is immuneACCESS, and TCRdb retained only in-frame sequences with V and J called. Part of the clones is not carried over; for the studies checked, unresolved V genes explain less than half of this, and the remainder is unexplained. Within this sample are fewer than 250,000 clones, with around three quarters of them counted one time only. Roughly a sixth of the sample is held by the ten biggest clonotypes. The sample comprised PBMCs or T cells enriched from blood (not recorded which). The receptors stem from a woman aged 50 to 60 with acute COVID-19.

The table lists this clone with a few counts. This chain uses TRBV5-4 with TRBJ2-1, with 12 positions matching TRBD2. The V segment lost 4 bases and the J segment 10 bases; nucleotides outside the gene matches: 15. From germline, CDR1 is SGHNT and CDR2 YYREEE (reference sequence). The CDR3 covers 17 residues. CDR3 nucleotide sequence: TGTGCCAGCAGCCCCGGGACTAGCGGGCAACTGGCCAGAGAGCAGTTCTTC. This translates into CASSPGTSGQLAREQFF.

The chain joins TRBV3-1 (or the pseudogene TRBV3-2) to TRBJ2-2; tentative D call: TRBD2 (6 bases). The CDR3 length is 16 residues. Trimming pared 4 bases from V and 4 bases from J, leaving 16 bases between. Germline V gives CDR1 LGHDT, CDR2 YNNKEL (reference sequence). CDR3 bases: TGTGCCAGCAGCCCCTTTGAGAGGGGAGGCACCGGGGAGCTGTTTTTT. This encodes CASSPFERGGTGELFF.

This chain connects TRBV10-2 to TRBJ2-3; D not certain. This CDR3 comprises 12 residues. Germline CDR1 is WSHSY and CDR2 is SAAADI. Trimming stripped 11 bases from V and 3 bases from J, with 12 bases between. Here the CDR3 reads CASGTRTDTQYF. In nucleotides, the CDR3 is TGCGCCTCAGGAACACGGACAGATACGCAGTATTTT.

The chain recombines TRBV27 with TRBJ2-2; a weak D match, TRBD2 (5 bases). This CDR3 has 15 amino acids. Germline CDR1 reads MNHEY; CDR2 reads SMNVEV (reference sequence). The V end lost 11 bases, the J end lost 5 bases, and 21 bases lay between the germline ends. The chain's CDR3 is CASLDRGLRTGELFF. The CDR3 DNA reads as TGTGCCTCCCTAGATCGAGGGCTACGGACCGGGGAGCTGTTTTTT.

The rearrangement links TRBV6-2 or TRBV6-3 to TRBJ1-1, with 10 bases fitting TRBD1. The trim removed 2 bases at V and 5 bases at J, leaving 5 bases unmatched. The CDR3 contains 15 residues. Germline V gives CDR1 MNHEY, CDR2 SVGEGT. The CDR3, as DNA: TGTGCCAGCAGTTACGTCTGGACAGGGGGAACTGAAGCTTTCTTT. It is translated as CASSYVWTGGTEAFF.

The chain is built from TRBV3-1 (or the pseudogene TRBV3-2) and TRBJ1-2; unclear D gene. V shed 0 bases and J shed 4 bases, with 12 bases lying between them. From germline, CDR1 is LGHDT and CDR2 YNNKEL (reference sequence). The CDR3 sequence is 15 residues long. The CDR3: CASSQEYSLGYGYTF. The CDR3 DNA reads TGTGCCAGCAGCCAAGAGTACAGCCTCGGCTATGGCTACACCTTC.

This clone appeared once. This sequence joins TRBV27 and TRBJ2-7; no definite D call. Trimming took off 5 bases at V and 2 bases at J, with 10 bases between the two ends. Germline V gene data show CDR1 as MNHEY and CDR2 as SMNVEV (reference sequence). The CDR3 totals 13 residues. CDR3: CASSAGPTYEQYV. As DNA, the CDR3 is TGTGCCAGCAGTGCCGGTCCCACCTACGAGCAGTACGTC.